This T cell receptor (beta chain) was sequenced in a study of blood T cell repertoires in COVID-19 (dated by TCRdb to between 2020 and 2021). At the level of the whole study: Samples from collaborators originated in the United States, Italy and Spain and spanned both the acute and convalescent phases of COVID-19. The material from the prospective study consisted of cDNA or gDNA derived from T cells, B-cell-depleted T cells, or PBMCs. Deeply sampled blood TCRbeta repertoires from subjects exposed to, actively infected with, or recovered from COVID-19 were included in the dataset. A freely available public database, intended as a resource for researchers studying the immune response to SARS-CoV-2, is where the repertoires were released. Samples came from the ongoing ImmuneRACE study (first 160 participants) plus 1,254 subjects from 6 global collaborators. The sample metadata nearly always contained a de-identified subject ID, COVID-19 status, age in years and sex. Where HLA class I and class II types were available, the types were taken from metadata supplied by the sample provider, not from assay-based typing.

Whole blood was collected in K2EDTA tubes by collaborating institutions according to the institutions' own protocols. Collaborator samples were shipped for TCRbeta analysis as frozen whole blood, isolated PBMCs, or DNA extracted from either sample type. About this clone itself: Its target antigen remains unknown. Base qualities are not recorded, but no much larger clone differs from it by a single base.

The immunoSEQ Assay, a bias-controlled multiplex PCR, was used to amplify TCRbeta CDR3 regions from genomic DNA. From the authors' description of their analysis: Nucleated cell counts per sample were estimated from amplification of reference gene primers within the assay. To quantify the absolute abundance of each unique TCRbeta CDR3 rearrangement, sequence reads were collapsed and filtered. For each sample, productive Simpson clonality was calculated as the square root of Simpson's diversity index across productive rearrangements. As stored in TCRdb, this immuneACCESS dataset retains in-frame rearrangements with V and J assigned. A fraction of the clones does not appear; measured against another copy, unresolved V genes explain less than half of the discrepancy, and the remainder lacks a known reason. The V and J calls and clone size come from that table; D and trimming were worked out from the DNA. The sample table contains 140,000 to 150,000 clones; only one count was recorded for around 89% of them. Together, the top ten hold 2.5% to 3.5% of the sample.

What the research found in general, with its limitations: The quantity of clinical and demographic metadata differed by source and by participant and was supplied without curation.

The clonotype comes from a woman in her sixties or seventies with active COVID-19. The sample was peripheral blood.

The CDR3 amino acid sequence is: CASSLDRTTYEQYF. The DNA sequence is given as TGTGCCAGCAGCTTAGACAGGACAACCTACGAGCAGTACTTC. Recombination joined TRBV5-6 with TRBJ2-7; the D region possibly corresponds to TRBD1 (6 bases align). V loses 2 bases, J loses 2 bases, and the germline ends lie 11 bases apart. Per the germline V gene, SGHDT is the CDR1 and YYEEEE is the CDR2. The CDR3, cysteine through phenylalanine, is 14 amino acids long. Kept here is only the CDR3 DNA, which spans 42 bases and is read in frame from base 1.